Following are 10 T cell receptor beta chains from one sample sequenced in a study of blood T cell repertoires in COVID-19. The protocol was immunoSEQ multiplex PCR, while the TCRdb copy is restricted to in-frame clones and leaves out a portion. The sample comprises 90,000 to 110,000 clones, around three quarters of which are singletons, and approximately 4.2% rests with the top ten. The sequenced sample consisted of peripheral blood. All receptors come from a human donor in a cohort sampled during active or convalescent COVID-19.

The J gene is TRBJ1-2, the V gene TRBV9, with D possibly being TRBD1 (6 bases). CDR3 size: 13 residues. Germline loops: CDR1 SGDLS, CDR2 YYNGEE. Trimming took off 7 bases at V and 8 bases at J, with 18 bases between the two ends. The CDR3 spells CASGGGPLWGYTF. As DNA, the CDR3 is TGTGCCAGCGGGGGGGGGCCTCTATGGGGCTACACCTTC.

This clone was recorded only once. CDR3 DNA: TGTGCCATCAGTCAACTAGCGACTAGCACAGATACGCAGTATTTT. It is translated as CAISQLATSTDTQYF. The chain has TRBV10-3 and TRBJ2-3; 7 positions agree with TRBD2. J gave up 0 bases and V 5 bases, and 5 bases lay outside the gene matches. The germline V gene has CDR1 ENHRY and CDR2 SYGVKD. The CDR3 extends over 15 amino acids.

This clone has ten or more counts. A junction boundary mismatches the germline segment, possibly from a read error. The rearrangement joins TRBV12-3 or TRBV12-4 to TRBJ2-7; TRBD2 matches at 11 bases. This CDR3 contains 13 residues. The chain's CDR3 is CASSSRLAGWTLF. For the CDR3, the DNA is TGTGCCAGCAGTTCTCGACTAGCGGGATGGACCCTATTC.

The rearrangement joins TRBV7-9 to TRBJ1-1, with 7 bases aligning to TRBD1. CDR1 is SEHNR, CDR2 FQNEAQ, per germline (reference sequence). V was clipped by 5 bases and J by 1 base; unmatched bases: 16. This CDR3 is built from 18 residues. CDR3 protein: CASSRPNQRTGGNTEAFF. For the CDR3, the DNA is TGTGCCAGCAGCCGACCCAACCAACGGACAGGCGGGAACACTGAAGCTTTCTTT.

The chain links TRBV19 to TRBJ2-1; the match to TRBD2 covers 10 bases. The ends lost 3 bases at V and 5 bases at J; junction bases unmatched: 4. The germline V gene encodes CDR1 LNHDA and CDR2 SQIVND (reference sequence). CDR3 length equals 15 residues. The CDR3 loop is CASSIWLAGDNEQFF. CDR3 sequence (DNA): TGTGCCAGTAGTATTTGGCTAGCGGGGGACAATGAGCAGTTCTTC.

The chain uses TRBV19 and TRBJ1-2; D call uncertain. The germline V gene encodes CDR1 LNHDA and CDR2 SQIVND (reference sequence). V shed 5 bases and J shed 5 bases, with 12 bases lying between them. The CDR3 extends over 13 amino acids. CDR3 sequence: CASSFRGGYGYTF. The CDR3 DNA reads TGTGCCAGTAGTTTCCGGGGTGGGTATGGCTACACCTTC.

The chain has TRBV2 and TRBJ2-2, with 8 bases fitting TRBD2. This CDR3 region has 17 residues. The J segment lost 2 bases and the V segment lost 0 bases, leaving 5 bases of the junction unmatched. Germline-derived CDR1 and CDR2 are SNHLY and FYNNEI. Written as DNA, the CDR3 is TGTGCCAGCAGTGAAGCGCAACGGACTAGCAACACCGGGGAGCTGTTTTTT. This translates into CASSEAQRTSNTGELFF.

In the case of this clone: The identical CDR3 is also encoded by other nucleotide sequences in the sample. The gene calls are TRBV6-2 or TRBV6-3 and TRBJ1-2, with D perhaps matching TRBD1 (5 bases). This CDR3 region has 14 residues. The V gene lost 3 bases and the J gene lost 4 bases, with 12 bases spanning the gap. CDR1 MNHEY and CDR2 SVGEGT come from the germline V gene. This chain's CDR3 is CASSYSDRGYGYTF. The CDR3 DNA is TGTGCCAGCAGTTATTCCGACAGAGGCTATGGCTACACCTTC.

The rearrangement links TRBV4-3 to TRBJ2-3; 12 bases are a match to TRBD2. Trimming took 0 bases from V and 5 from J; bases not matched to a gene: 9. Per the germline V gene, CDR1 is LGHNA and CDR2 is YSLEER. The CDR3 contains 18 residues. CDR3 region: CASSQDLGLAGGQDTQYF. CDR3 coding DNA: TGCGCCAGCAGCCAAGATTTGGGGCTAGCGGGGGGGCAAGATACGCAGTATTTT.

This clone was seen only a few times. The rearrangement links TRBV9 to TRBJ2-7; D might be TRBD2 (6 bases). Trimming took off 0 bases at V and 6 bases at J, with 16 bases between the two ends. CDR1 SGDLS and CDR2 YYNGEE come from the germline V gene. This CDR3 region has 15 residues. In nucleotides, the CDR3 is TGTGCCAGCAGCGTAGGGGGGGAGTTAAGGCGCGAGCAGTACTTC. Translated: CASSVGGELRREQYF.